Each of the 10 T cell receptor beta chains below was sequenced from the same sample in a study of siplizumab effects on memory and regulatory T cells. Sequencing used immunoSEQ multiplex PCR; TCRdb keeps in-frame clones, though not all of them. The repertoire includes some 100,000 clones, about 91% of them detected once, and around 0.68% sits in the top ten. The sequencing sample was made of Tregs sorted from blood. These receptors were collected from a human donor in good health.

This chain uses TRBV9 with TRBJ2-7, with a possible D match to TRBD1 (6 bases). The CDR3 extends over 13 amino acids. The V end was cut by 3 bases, the J end by 3 bases, with 10 bases between. Germline CDR1 reads SGDLS; CDR2 reads YYNGEE. The CDR3 is CASSGTELYEQYF. The CDR3 nucleotides read TGTGCCAGCAGCGGGACAGAGCTCTACGAGCAGTACTTC.

This chain links TRBV5-1 with TRBJ2-5; 9 bases map to TRBD1. This CDR3 contains 11 residues. V lost 5 bases to trimming and J lost 13 bases; unmatched junction nucleotides: 6. CDR1 is SGHRS, CDR2 YFSETQ, per germline. The DNA for the CDR3 is TGCGCCAGCAGACAGGGGGCTGCCTGGTACTTC. It codes for CASRQGAAWYF.

In its sample, this clone was seen once. This chain uses TRBV5-1 with TRBJ2-5, with TRBD2 identical over 11 bases. This CDR3 spans 16 amino acids. Trimming removed 1 base from V and 4 bases from J; junction bases left unmatched: 6. CDR1 and CDR2 from the germline V gene are SGHRS and YFSETQ. Here the CDR3 reads CASSLYPGLAGETQYF. As DNA, the CDR3 is TGCGCCAGCAGCTTGTATCCAGGACTAGCGGGAGAGACCCAGTACTTC.

This clone was observed a handful of times. The J gene is TRBJ2-1, the V gene TRBV15; perhaps TRBD2 as D (6 bases). V dropped 0 bases and J dropped 8 bases, with 14 bases sitting between them. Germline V gene data show CDR1 as LNHNV and CDR2 as YYDKDF (reference sequence). This CDR3 contains 15 residues. CDR3 DNA sequence: TGTGCCACCAGCAGAGAACTAACTAGCTCCTATGAGCAGTTCTTC. It specifies CATSRELTSSYEQFF.

This clone was detected only a few times. The chain recombines TRBV18 with TRBJ1-1; 8 bases line up with TRBD1. V shed 6 bases, J shed 1 base, and the junction held 7 bases outside the gene matches. This CDR3 comprises 15 residues. CDR1 is KGHSH, CDR2 LQKENI, per germline. In DNA, the CDR3 is TGTGCCAGCTCCCAAGACAGGGGATGGAACACTGAAGCTTTCTTT. This codes for CASSQDRGWNTEAFF.

The rearrangement links TRBV19 to TRBJ1-2, with TRBD1 matching over 8 bases. V gave up 4 bases and J gave up 8 bases; unmatched junction bases: 6. The CDR3 is 13 amino acids. Germline assignment: CDR1 LNHDA and CDR2 SQIVND (reference sequence). The CDR3 DNA reads as TGTGCCAGTAGTACGGACAGGGAGGGGGGCTACACCTTC. Translated, it gives CASSTDREGGYTF.

The chain has TRBV19 and TRBJ2-7, with D hard to call. This CDR3 comprises 14 residues. The germline V gene encodes CDR1 LNHDA and CDR2 SQIVND (reference sequence). The ends were cut back, 4 bases at V and 5 bases at J, with 15 bases in the middle. CDR3 sequence: CASSTGWVSNEQYF. CDR3 nucleotides: TGTGCCAGTAGTACTGGGTGGGTCTCGAACGAGCAGTACTTC.

CDR3 amino acids: CASSLGQGSGNTIYF. The DNA for the CDR3 is TGTGCCAGCAGCTTAGGTCAGGGGTCTGGAAACACCATATATTTT. The chain couples TRBV7-8 to TRBJ1-3, with D possibly being TRBD1 (6 bases). Germline loops: CDR1 SGHVS, CDR2 FQNEAQ. This CDR3 has 15 residues. V lost 1 base and J lost 1, with 8 bases in between.

Regarding this clone: One end of the junction is discordant with germline, which a read error may explain. The genes are TRBV7-7 and TRBJ2-5, with 8 bases that match TRBD2. The CDR3 runs 14 residues. Germline CDR1 is SSHAT and CDR2 is FNYEAQ (reference sequence). The CDR3 DNA reads as TGTGCTAGCAGCCCGGGACTAGGGGAAGAGACCCAGTACTTC. This gives the protein CASSPGLGEETQYF.

The chain is built from TRBV7-6 and TRBJ2-7; a possible D gene is TRBD2 (6 bases). This CDR3 has 15 amino acids. Germline CDR1 SGHVS, CDR2 FNYEAQ. The V end lost 1 base, the J end lost 3 bases, and 13 bases lay between the germline ends. The CDR3 sequence is CASSLGDGRSYEQYF. In nucleotides, the CDR3 is TGTGCCAGCAGCTTAGGGGACGGGAGAAGCTACGAGCAGTACTTC.